This T cell receptor beta chain was documented in a study of OX40 agonist ivuxolimab in advanced cancers. Whole-study results and caveats: Clonal expansion was among the lowest in partial responders at 0.1-3.0 mg/kg, especially CD8+. At doses 0.1 to 3.0 mg/kg, CD4+ and CD8+ clones expanded. CD4+ T cells averaged fewer expanded clones than CD8+ T cells.

As to this clone: Its antigen is unknown.

Trimming stripped 5 bases from V and 1 base from J, with 11 bases between. Germline V lookup: CDR1 SEHNR, CDR2 FQNEAQ (reference sequence). The CDR3 totals 14 residues. Clones were read by immunoSEQ multiplex PCR, and TCRdb kept only the in-frame ones, dropping some. The profile shows approximately 66,000 clones, less than 90% of them singletons. This receptor was obtained from an adult with an advanced solid tumor such as melanoma, head and neck, liver or kidney cancer. The sample was CD4+ or CD8+ T cells sorted from blood, taken in a trial of the OX40 agonist ivuxolimab. The chain uses TRBV7-9 and TRBJ1-1, with D possibly matching TRBD1 (6 bases). In DNA form, the CDR3 reads TGTGCCAGCAGCCCCCAGGGGCCGAACACTGAAGCTTTCTTT. Amino acid sequence: CASSPQGPNTEAFF. Using reference TRBV7-9 and TRBJ1-1 for the parts outside the CDR3, the full variable domain is DTGVSQNPRHKITKRGQNVTFRCDPISEHNRLYWYRQTLGQGPEFLTYFQNEAQLEKSRLLSDRFSAERPKGSFSTLEIQRTEQGDSAMYLCASSPQGPNTEAFFGQGTRLTVV.